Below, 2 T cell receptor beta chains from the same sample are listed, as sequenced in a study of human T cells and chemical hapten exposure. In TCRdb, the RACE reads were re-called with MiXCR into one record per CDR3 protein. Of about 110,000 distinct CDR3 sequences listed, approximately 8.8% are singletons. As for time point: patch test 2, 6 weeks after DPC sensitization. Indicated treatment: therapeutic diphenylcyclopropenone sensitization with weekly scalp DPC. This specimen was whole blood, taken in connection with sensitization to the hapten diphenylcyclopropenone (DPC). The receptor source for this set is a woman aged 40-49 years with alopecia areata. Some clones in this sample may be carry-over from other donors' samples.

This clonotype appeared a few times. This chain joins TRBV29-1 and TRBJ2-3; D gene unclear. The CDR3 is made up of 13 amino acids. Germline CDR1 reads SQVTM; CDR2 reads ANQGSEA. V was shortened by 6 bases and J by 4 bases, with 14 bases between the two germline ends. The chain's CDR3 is CSVNQGVADTQYF. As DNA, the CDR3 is TGCAGCGTCAACCAAGGAGTCGCAGATACGCAGTATTTT.

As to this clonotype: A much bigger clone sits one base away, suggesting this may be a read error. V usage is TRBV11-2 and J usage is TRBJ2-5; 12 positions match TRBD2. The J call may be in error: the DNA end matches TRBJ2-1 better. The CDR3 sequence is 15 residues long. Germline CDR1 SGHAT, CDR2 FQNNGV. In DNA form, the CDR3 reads TGTGCCAGCAGCTCCAGACTAGCGGGGGAAGAGACCCAGTTCTTC. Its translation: CASSSRLAGEETQFF.